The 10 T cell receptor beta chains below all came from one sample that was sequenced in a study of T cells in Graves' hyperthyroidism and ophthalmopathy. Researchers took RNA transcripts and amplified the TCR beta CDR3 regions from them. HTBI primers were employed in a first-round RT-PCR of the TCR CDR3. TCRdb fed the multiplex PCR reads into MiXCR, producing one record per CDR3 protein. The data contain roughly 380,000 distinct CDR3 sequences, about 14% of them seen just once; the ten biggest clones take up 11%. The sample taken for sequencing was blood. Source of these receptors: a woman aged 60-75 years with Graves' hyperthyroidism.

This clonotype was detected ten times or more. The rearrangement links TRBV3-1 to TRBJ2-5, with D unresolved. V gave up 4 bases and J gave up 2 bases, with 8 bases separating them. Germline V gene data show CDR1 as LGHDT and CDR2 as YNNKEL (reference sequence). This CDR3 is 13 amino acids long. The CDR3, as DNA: TGTGCCAGCAGCCGGCAGAGGCAAGAGACCCAGTACTTC. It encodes CASSRQRQETQYF.

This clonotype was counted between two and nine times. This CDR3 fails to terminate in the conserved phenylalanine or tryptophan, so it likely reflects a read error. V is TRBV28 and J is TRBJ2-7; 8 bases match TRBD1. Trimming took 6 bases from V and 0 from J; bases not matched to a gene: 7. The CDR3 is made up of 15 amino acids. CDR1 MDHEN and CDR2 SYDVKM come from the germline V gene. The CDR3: CASSFQDRDSYEQYL. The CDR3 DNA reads TGTGCCAGCAGCTTCCAGGACAGGGACTCCTACGAGCAGTACCTC.

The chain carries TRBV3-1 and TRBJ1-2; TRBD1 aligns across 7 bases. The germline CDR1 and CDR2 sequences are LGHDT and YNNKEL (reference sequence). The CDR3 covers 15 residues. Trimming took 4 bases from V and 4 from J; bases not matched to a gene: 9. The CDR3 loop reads CASSRGTAHVYGYTF. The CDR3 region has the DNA TGTGCCAGCAGCCGAGGGACAGCACATGTCTATGGCTACACCTTC. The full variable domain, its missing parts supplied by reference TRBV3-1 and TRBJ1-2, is DTAVSQTPKYLVTQMGNDKSIKCEQNLGHDTMYWYKQDSKKFLKIMFSYNNKELIINETVPNRFSPKSPDKAHLNLHINSLELGDSAVYFCASSRGTAHVYGYTFGSGTRLTVV.

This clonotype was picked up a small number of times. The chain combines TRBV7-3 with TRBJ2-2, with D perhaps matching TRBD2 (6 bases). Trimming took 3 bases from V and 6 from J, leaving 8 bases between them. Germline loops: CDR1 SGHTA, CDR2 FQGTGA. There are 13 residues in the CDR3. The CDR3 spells CASSFGGPGELFF. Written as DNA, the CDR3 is TGTGCCAGCAGCTTTGGAGGGCCCGGGGAGCTGTTTTTT.

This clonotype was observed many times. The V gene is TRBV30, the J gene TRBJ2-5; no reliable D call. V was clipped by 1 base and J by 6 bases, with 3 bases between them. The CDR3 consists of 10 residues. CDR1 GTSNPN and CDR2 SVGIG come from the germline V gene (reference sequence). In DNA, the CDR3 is TGTGCCTGGAGTGCCCAGACCCAGTACTTC. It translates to CAWSAQTQYF.

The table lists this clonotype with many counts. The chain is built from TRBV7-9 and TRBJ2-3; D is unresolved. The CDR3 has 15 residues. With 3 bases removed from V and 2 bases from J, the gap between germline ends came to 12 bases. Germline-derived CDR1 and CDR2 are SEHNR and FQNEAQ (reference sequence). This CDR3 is CASSLPPRFTDTQYF. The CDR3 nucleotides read TGTGCCAGCAGCTTGCCGCCCAGGTTCACAGATACGCAGTATTTT. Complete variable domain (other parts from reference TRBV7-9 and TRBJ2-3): DTGVSQNPRHKITKRGQNVTFRCDPISEHNRLYWYRQTLGQGPEFLTYFQNEAQLEKSRLLSDRFSAERPKGSFSTLEIQRTEQGDSAMYLCASSLPPRFTDTQYFGPGTRLTVL.

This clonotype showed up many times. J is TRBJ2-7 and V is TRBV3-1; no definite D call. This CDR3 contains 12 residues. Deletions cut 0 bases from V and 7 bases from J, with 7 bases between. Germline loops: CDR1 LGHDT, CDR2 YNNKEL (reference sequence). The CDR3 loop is CASSQETREQYF. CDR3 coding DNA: TGTGCCAGCAGCCAAGAGACCAGGGAGCAGTACTTC.

The CDR3 is CASSSVGLAGSGTQYF. CDR3 coding DNA: TGTGCCAGCAGCTCAGTTGGACTAGCGGGGTCGGGCACGCAGTATTTT. V usage is TRBV13 and J usage is TRBJ2-3; TRBD2 agrees at 12 bases. Germline CDR1 reads PRHDT; CDR2 reads FYEKMQ (reference sequence). V shed 4 bases and J 9 bases; nucleotides not matched to a gene: 11. The CDR3 covers 16 residues.

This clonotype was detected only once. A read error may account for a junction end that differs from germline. CDR3 in amino acids: CASSPRLAVTYEQHF. CDR3 in DNA: TGTGCCAGCAGCCCCCGGCTAGCGGTGACCTACGAGCAGCACTTC. This chain joins TRBV3-1 and TRBJ2-7, with 7 bases aligning to TRBD2. The CDR3 has 15 residues. CDR1 LGHDT and CDR2 YNNKEL come from the germline V gene (reference sequence).

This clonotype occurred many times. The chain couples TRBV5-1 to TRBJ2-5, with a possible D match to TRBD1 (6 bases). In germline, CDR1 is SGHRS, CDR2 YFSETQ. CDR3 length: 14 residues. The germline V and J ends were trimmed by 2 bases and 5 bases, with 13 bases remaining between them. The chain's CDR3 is CASSLKQGVETQYF. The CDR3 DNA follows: TGCGCCAGCAGCTTAAAACAGGGAGTGGAGACCCAGTACTTC.